The clone carrying this T cell receptor beta chain was observed a handful of times. Its antigen is as yet unknown. Researchers reported that TCR beta cDNA libraries carried unique molecular identifiers. When about 0.9 to 10 million T cells were used, they gave about 550,000 cDNA molecules. TCRdb analysed the PCR reads with MiXCR anew, one entry per CDR3 protein. The repertoire has 700,000 to 800,000 distinct CDR3 sequences, roughly 30% of them found once; the top ten carry 0.5% to 0.6%. The data belong to a study of post-analysis software for immune sequencing data. The germline CDR1 and CDR2 sequences are LGHDT and YNNKEL (reference sequence). CDR3 length: 16 residues. The V and J ends lost 0 bases and 8 bases respectively, with 19 bases between them. General study points: In patients, five TRBV segments were more frequent than in controls, with TRBV5-6, TRBV5-1 and TRBV20-1 among them.

This clonotype was sampled from a girl aged 5-17 years with multiple sclerosis. The rearrangement uses TRBV3-1 and TRBJ1-2; D is ambiguous. The sequenced sample was blood. In DNA form, the CDR3 reads TGTGCCAGCAGCCAAGATGTGTGGCCCTCTGGGGAAGGCTACACCTTC. As protein: CASSQDVWPSGEGYTF.